This TCR beta chain was observed in a study of T-cell reconstitution after alpha-beta-depleted transplantation in children. The library targeted TCRbeta and was prepared with unique molecular identifiers. TCRdb fed the PCR reads into MiXCR, producing one record per CDR3 protein. This sample carries fewer than 750,000 distinct CDR3 sequences, 20% to 30% of them seen once, and the ten largest clones take approximately 33%. Germline V gene data show CDR1 as SGHRS and CDR2 as YFSETQ. Trimming pared 0 bases from V and 4 bases from J, leaving 7 bases between. This CDR3 has 14 amino acids. Study findings and constraints: One year after transplant, T-cell counts and diversity came mostly from newly produced T cells.

To note about this clonotype: Antigen specificity is unknown.

The chain carries TRBV5-1 and TRBJ1-4; no firm D call. The TCR sequence derives from a boy in the first two years of life with Wiskott-Aldrich syndrome, due to receive a stem cell transplant. Sequencing used PBMCs, obtained before TCRalphabeta/CD19-depleted stem cell transplant. Here the CDR3 DNA reads TGCGCCAGCAGCTTGGATCCTGATAATGAAAAACTGTTTTTT. It yields the protein CASSLDPDNEKLFF. The variable domain in full, with the rest retrieved from reference TRBV5-1 and TRBJ1-4, is KAGVTQTPRYLIKTRGQQVTLSCSPISGHRSVSWYQQTPGQGLQFLFEYFSETQRNKGNFPGRFSGRQFSNSRSEMNVSTLELGDSALYLCASSLDPDNEKLFFGSGTQLSVL.